The clone carrying this TCR beta chain was observed a handful of times. The data were obtained in a study of blood T cell repertoires in COVID-19. Study background: The study drew acute and convalescent COVID-19 samples from the United States, Italy and Spain. T cells, B-cell-depleted T cells, or PBMCs supplied cDNA or gDNA.

TCRdb's table, derived via immunoSEQ multiplex PCR, lists solely in-frame clones and lacks some. The sample records some 110,000 clones, over 65% being singletons. This receptor was taken from a man aged 25-40 years with acute or convalescent COVID-19. The sequencing input was peripheral blood.

The CDR3 is CASSTDRGQGKTEAFF. CDR3 DNA sequence: TGTGCCAGTAGTACCGATAGGGGACAGGGGAAAACTGAAGCTTTCTTT. The genes are TRBV19 and TRBJ1-1, with 10 bases lining up with TRBD1. CDR3 size: 16 residues. The germline V gene has CDR1 LNHDA and CDR2 SQIVND (reference sequence). J was trimmed by 5 bases and V by 4 bases; bases with no gene match: 10.